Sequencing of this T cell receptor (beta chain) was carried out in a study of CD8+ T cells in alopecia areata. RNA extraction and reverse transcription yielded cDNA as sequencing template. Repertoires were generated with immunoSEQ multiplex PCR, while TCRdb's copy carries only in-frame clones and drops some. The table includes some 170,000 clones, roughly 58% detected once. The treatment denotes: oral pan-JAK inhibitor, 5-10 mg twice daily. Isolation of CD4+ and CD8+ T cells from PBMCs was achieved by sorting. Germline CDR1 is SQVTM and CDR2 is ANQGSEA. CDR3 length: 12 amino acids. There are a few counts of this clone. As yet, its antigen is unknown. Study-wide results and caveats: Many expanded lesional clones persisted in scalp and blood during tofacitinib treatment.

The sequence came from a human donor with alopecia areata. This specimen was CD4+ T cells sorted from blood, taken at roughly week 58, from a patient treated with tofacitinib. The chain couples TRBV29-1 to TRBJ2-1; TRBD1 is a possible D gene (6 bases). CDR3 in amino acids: CSTLRGVDEQFF. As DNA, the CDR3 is TGCAGTACCCTCAGGGGCGTGGATGAGCAGTTCTTC.